Below, 5 T cell receptor beta chains from the same sample are listed, as sequenced in a study of human T cells and chemical hapten exposure. In TCRdb, the RACE reads were re-called with MiXCR into one record per CDR3 protein. Altogether a few hundred thousand distinct CDR3 sequences are present, about 5% being singletons, with the ten largest covering approximately 8.2%. Time point described: pre-sensitization, week 0. The treatment was: therapeutic diphenylcyclopropenone sensitization with weekly scalp DPC. The specimen was whole blood, collected in connection with sensitization to the hapten diphenylcyclopropenone (DPC). All receptors come from a woman aged 18-29 years with alopecia areata. Some clones in this sample may be carry-over from other donors' samples.

The chain combines TRBV7-8 with TRBJ1-1; D is ambiguous. Germline CDR1 reads SGHVS; CDR2 reads FQNEAQ. V lost 3 bases and J 4 bases, leaving 9 bases between the germline ends. The CDR3 extends over 13 amino acids. CDR3 residues: CASSLFTFTEAFF. CDR3 coding DNA: TGTGCCAGCAGCTTGTTCACGTTCACTGAAGCTTTCTTT. Drawing the rest from reference TRBV7-8 and TRBJ1-1, the complete variable domain is GAGVSQSPRYKVAKRGQDVALRCDPISGHVSLFWYQQALGQGPEFLTYFQNEAQLDKSGLPSDRFFAERPEGSVSTLKIQRTQQEDSAVYLCASSLFTFTEAFFGQGTRLTVV.

The table lists this clonotype with many counts. V usage is TRBV18 and J usage is TRBJ1-2, with D maybe TRBD1 (5 bases). Germline V gene lookup returns CDR1 KGHSH and CDR2 LQKENI. The CDR3 totals 14 residues. The V end lost 3 bases, the J end lost 4 bases, and 12 bases lay between the germline ends. CDR3 in DNA: TGTGCCAGCTCACCCGGACAACCGACCTATGGCTACACCTTC. Its translation: CASSPGQPTYGYTF.

This clonotype appeared many times. This chain connects TRBV27 to TRBJ1-2; TRBD1 matches at 7 bases. This CDR3 spans 14 amino acids. Germline CDR1 and CDR2: MNHEY and SMNVEV (reference sequence). The ends lost 5 bases at V and 6 bases at J; junction bases unmatched: 9. Here the CDR3 reads CASSPLHRGNGYTF. The CDR3 DNA is TGTGCCAGCAGTCCCCTCCACAGGGGAAATGGCTACACCTTC.

This clonotype appeared many times. The gene calls are TRBV29-1 and TRBJ2-1; tentative D call: TRBD2 (5 bases). The V gene lost 0 bases and the J gene lost 9 bases, with 15 bases spanning the gap. This CDR3 contains 14 residues. Germline assignment: CDR1 SQVTM and CDR2 ANQGSEA. The chain's CDR3 is CSVEDLGSIGEQFF. CDR3 DNA sequence: TGCAGCGTTGAAGATCTAGGGAGCATTGGTGAGCAGTTCTTC.

This clonotype was seen ten or more times. Written as DNA, the CDR3 is TGTGCCAGCAGTTTGCGCCAGAGCTCCTACGAGCAGTACTTC. Its protein is CASSLRQSSYEQYF. This chain joins TRBV12-3 or TRBV12-4 and TRBJ2-7; D gene unclear. The CDR3 extends over 14 amino acids. Trimming shortened V by 3 bases and J by 0 bases, and 9 bases separated the two germline ends.